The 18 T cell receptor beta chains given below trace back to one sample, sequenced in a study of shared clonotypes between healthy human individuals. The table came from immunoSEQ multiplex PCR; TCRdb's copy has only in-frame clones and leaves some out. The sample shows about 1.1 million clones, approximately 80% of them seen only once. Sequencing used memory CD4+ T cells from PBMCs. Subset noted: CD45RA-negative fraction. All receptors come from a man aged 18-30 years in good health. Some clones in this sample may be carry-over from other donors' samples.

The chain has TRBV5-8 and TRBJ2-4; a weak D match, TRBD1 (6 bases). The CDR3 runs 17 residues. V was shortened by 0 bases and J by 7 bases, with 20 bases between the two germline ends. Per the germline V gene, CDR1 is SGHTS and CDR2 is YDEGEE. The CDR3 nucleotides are TGTGCCAGCAGCTTGGCCCCCTCGACAGGCCAGGGGAACATTCAGTACTTC. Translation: CASSLAPSTGQGNIQYF.

DNA for the CDR3: TGTGCCAGCAGCCGACCGGGTAGCACCGGGGAGCTGTTTTTT. As protein: CASSRPGSTGELFF. This sequence joins TRBV21-1 and TRBJ2-2; the table's TRBD2 call for D was not verified on the DNA. TRBV21-1 is a documented pseudogene. This CDR3 contains 14 residues.

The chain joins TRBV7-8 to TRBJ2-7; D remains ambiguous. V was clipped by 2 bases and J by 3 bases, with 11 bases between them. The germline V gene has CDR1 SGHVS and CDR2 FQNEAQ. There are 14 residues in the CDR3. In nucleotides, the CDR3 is TGTGCCAGCAGCTTACTAGGGCTAGGCTACGAGCAGTACTTC. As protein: CASSLLGLGYEQYF.

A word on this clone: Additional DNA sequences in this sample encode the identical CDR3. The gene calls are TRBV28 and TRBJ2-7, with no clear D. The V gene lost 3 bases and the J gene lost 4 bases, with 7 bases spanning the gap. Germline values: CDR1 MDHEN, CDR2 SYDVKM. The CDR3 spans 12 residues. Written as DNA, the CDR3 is TGTGCCAGCAGTTTGATGGGGTACGAGCAGTACTTC. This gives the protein CASSLMGYEQYF.

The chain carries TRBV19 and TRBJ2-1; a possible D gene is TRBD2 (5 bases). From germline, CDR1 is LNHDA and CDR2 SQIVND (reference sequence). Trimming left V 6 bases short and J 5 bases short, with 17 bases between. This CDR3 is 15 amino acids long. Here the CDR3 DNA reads TGTGCCAGTAGCCTAGGACTCAAGTTAAACAATGAGCAGTTCTTC. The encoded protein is CASSLGLKLNNEQFF.

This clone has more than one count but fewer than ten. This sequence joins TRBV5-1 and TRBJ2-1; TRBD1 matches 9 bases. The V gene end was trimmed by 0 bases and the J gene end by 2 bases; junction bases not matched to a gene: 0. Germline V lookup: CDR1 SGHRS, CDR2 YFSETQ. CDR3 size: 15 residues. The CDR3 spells CASSLGDRAYNEQFF. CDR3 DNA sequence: TGCGCCAGCAGCTTGGGGGACAGGGCCTACAATGAGCAGTTCTTC.

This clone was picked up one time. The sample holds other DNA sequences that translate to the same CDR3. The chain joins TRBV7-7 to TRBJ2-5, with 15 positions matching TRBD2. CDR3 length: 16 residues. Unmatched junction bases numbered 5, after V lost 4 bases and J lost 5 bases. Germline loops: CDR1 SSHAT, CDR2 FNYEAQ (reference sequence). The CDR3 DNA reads TGTGCCAGCAGCTCCCAGGGACTAGCGGGAGGCGAGACCCAGTACTTC. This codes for CASSSQGLAGGETQYF.

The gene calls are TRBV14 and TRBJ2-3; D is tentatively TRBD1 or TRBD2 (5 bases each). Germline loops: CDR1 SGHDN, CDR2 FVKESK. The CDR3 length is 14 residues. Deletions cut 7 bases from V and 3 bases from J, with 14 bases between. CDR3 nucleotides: TGTGCCAGCACCGGGGCTAGGGCTACAGATACGCAGTATTTT. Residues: CASTGARATDTQYF.

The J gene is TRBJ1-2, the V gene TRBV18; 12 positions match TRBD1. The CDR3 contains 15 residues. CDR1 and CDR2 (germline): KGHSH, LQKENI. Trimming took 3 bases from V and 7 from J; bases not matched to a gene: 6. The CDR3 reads CASSPRDRGQGGYTF. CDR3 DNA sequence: TGTGCCAGCTCACCCCGGGACAGGGGGCAGGGTGGCTACACCTTC.

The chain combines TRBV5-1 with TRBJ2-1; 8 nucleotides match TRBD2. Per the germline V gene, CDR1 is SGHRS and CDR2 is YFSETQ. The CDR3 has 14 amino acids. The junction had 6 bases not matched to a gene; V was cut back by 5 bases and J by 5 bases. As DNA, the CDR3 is TGCGCCAGCAGGGGACTAGGTGTGCACAATGAGCAGTTCTTC. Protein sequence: CASRGLGVHNEQFF.

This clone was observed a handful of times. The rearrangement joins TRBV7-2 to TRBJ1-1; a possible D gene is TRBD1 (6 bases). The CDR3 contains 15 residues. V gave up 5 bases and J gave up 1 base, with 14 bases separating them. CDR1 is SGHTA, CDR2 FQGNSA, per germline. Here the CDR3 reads CASSKQTGRNTEAFF. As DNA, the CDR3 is TGTGCCAGCAGCAAGCAGACAGGTCGGAACACTGAAGCTTTCTTT.

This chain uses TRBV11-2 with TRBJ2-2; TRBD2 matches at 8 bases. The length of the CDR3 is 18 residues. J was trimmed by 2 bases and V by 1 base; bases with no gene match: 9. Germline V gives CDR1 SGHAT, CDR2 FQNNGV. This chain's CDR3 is CASSLVPASGSNTGELFF. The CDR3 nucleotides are TGTGCCAGCAGCTTAGTACCGGCCAGCGGGAGCAACACCGGGGAGCTGTTTTTT.

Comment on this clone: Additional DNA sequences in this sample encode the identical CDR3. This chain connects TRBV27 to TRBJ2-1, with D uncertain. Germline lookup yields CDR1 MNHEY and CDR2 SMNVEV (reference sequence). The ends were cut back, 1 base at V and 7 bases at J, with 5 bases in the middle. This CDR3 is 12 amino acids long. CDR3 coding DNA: TGTGCCAGCAGTTTATGGGGAAATGAGCAGTTCTTC. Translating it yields CASSLWGNEQFF.

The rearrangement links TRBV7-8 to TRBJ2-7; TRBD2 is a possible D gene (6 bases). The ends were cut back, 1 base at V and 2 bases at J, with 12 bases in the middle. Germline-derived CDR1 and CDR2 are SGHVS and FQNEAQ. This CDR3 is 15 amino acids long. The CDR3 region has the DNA TGTGCCAGCAGCTTAGGACTGCGGGGCCCCTACGAGCAGTACTTC. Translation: CASSLGLRGPYEQYF.

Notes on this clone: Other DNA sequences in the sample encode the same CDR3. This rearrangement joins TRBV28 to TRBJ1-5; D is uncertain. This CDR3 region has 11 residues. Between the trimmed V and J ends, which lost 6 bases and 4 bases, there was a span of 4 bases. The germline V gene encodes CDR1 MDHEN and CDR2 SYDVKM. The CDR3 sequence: CASSLNQPQHF. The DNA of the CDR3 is TGTGCCAGCAGCCTAAATCAGCCCCAGCATTTT.

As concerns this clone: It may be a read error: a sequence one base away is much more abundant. CDR3 sequence: CAGSELGLVGYTF. The CDR3, as DNA: TGTGCCGGCAGTGAACTTGGACTTGTTGGCTACACCTTC. V usage is TRBV6-1 and J usage is TRBJ1-2; D call uncertain. The length of the CDR3 is 13 residues. Germline V gene lookup returns CDR1 MNHNS and CDR2 SASEGT.

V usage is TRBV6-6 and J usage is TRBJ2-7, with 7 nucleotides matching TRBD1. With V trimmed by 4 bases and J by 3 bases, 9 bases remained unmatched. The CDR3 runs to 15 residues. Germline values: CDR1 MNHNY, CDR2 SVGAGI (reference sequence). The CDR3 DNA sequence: TGTGCCAGCAGTTCCAGCCGGGACAGTGTCTACGAGCAGTACTTC. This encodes CASSSSRDSVYEQYF.

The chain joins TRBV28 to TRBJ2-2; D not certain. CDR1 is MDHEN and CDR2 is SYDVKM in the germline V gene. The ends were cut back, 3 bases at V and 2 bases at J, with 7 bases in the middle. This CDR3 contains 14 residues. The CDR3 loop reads CASSFLINTGELFF. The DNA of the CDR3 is TGTGCCAGCAGTTTTCTTATTAACACCGGGGAGCTGTTTTTT.